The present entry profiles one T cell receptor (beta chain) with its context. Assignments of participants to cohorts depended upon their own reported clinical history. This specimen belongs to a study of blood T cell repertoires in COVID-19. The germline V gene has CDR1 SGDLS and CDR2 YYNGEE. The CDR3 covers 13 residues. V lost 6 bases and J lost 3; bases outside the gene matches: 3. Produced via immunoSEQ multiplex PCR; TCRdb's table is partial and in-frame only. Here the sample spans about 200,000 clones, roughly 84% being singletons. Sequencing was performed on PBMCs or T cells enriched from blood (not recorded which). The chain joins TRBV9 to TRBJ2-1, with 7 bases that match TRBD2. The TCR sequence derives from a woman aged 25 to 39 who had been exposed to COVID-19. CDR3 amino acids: CASTSGGYNEQFF. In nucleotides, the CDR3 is TGTGCCAGCACTTCGGGGGGCTACAATGAGCAGTTCTTC.